One sample yielded the 15 T cell receptor beta chains listed below, sequenced in a study of spatial heterogeneity in lung cancer. Study-wide findings and caveats: Mutation counts in tumors were tracked by counts of expanded intratumoral alpha and beta TCRs.

No antigens are known for them. The time point here: sample taken at primary tumor resection. TCRdb ran MiXCR on the 5' RACE reads and lists one entry per CDR3 protein. The sample yields around 20,000 distinct CDR3 sequences, around 6.8% seen once. Sample: lung tumor tissue, taken at surgery. Receptors originate from a male donor with early-stage non-small cell lung cancer.

In this sample, this clonotype is medium-sized. The chain recombines TRBV6-5 with TRBJ1-5; no definite D call. Germline V gene data show CDR1 as MNHEY and CDR2 as SVGAGI. Trimming took off 2 bases at V and 4 bases at J, with 6 bases between the two ends. There are 13 residues in the CDR3. The CDR3 DNA reads as TGTGCCAGCAGTTACGACCGTAATCAGCCCCAGCATTTT. It translates to CASSYDRNQPQHF.

This clonotype was picked up many times. V and J are TRBV10-2 and TRBJ2-5; weak D call: TRBD2 (5 bases). The V and J ends lost 7 bases and 0 bases respectively, with 18 bases between them. This CDR3 comprises 16 residues. Germline CDR1 and CDR2: WSHSY and SAAADI. CDR3 residues: CASMASIGADQETQYF. CDR3 sequence (DNA): TGCGCCAGCATGGCTTCGATCGGAGCGGACCAAGAGACCCAGTACTTC.

V and J are TRBV5-5 and TRBJ1-4; TRBD1 matches at 9 bases. The V segment lost 4 bases and the J segment 7 bases; nucleotides outside the gene matches: 8. Germline values: CDR1 SGHKS, CDR2 YYEKEE (reference sequence). The CDR3 totals 15 residues. The CDR3 coding sequence is TGTGCCAGCAGCCCTACCGGGACAGGGAGTGAAAAACTGTTTTTT. Its translation: CASSPTGTGSEKLFF.

Ten or more counts support this clonotype. The rearrangement joins TRBV10-3 to TRBJ1-1; tentatively, D is TRBD1 (6 bases). Germline CDR1 and CDR2: ENHRY and SYGVKD. The CDR3 extends over 12 amino acids. Trimming pared 6 bases from V and 8 bases from J, leaving 13 bases between. DNA of the CDR3: TGTGCCATCAGCTATGGACAGAGAGAAGCTTTCTTT. Its translation: CAISYGQREAFF.

This clonotype has a handful of counts. Written as DNA, the CDR3 is TGTGCCAGCAGTTACTCCACTAGCGGAAATGAGCAGTTCTTC. Its translation is CASSYSTSGNEQFF. The chain carries TRBV6-6 and TRBJ2-1, with 8 bases lining up with TRBD2. The V gene's germline CDR1 is MNHNY and CDR2 SVGAGI (reference sequence). V lost 0 bases and J lost 7; bases outside the gene matches: 2. The CDR3 is 14 residues long.

In its sample, this clonotype was seen many times. J is TRBJ2-7 and V is TRBV7-2; tentatively, D is TRBD2 (7 bases). Between the trimmed V and J ends, which lost 5 bases and 2 bases, there was a span of 25 bases. Germline V gene lookup returns CDR1 SGHTA and CDR2 FQGNSA. There are 18 residues in the CDR3. The CDR3 protein is CASSPRGGGAQGPYEQYF. CDR3 in DNA: TGTGCCAGCAGCCCGCGTGGGGGGGGCGCACAAGGCCCCTACGAGCAGTACTTC.

V usage is TRBV10-1 and J usage is TRBJ2-7; the D gene is possibly TRBD2 (5 bases). The CDR3 extends over 14 amino acids. The germline gives CDR1 WNHNN, CDR2 SYGVQD (reference sequence). Trimming took off 2 bases at V and 3 bases at J, with 11 bases between the two ends. CDR3 protein: CASSEGLDYYEQYF. As DNA, the CDR3 is TGCGCCAGCAGTGAGGGCCTAGACTACTACGAGCAGTACTTC.

The V gene is TRBV6-2 or TRBV6-3, the J gene TRBJ2-7; TRBD1 is a possible D gene (5 bases). V was clipped by 5 bases and J by 1 base, with 9 bases between them. Germline values: CDR1 MNHEY, CDR2 SVGEGT. This CDR3 spans 13 amino acids. CDR3 in amino acids: CASSRQWSYEQYF. The CDR3 coding sequence is TGTGCCAGCAGTAGACAGTGGTCCTACGAGCAGTACTTC.

V and J are TRBV10-3 and TRBJ2-5; perhaps TRBD1 as D (7 bases). This CDR3 has 13 amino acids. Germline lookup yields CDR1 ENHRY and CDR2 SYGVKD. V gave up 4 bases and J gave up 4 bases, with 10 bases separating them. CDR3 DNA: TGTGCCATCAGTGGGCAGGGGGGAGAGACCCAGTACTTC. Amino acids: CAISGQGGETQYF.

This clonotype has ten or more counts. This sequence joins TRBV4-2 and TRBJ1-6; D is perhaps TRBD1 (5 bases). Trimming left V 0 bases short and J 7 bases short, with 13 bases between. The V gene's germline CDR1 is LGHNA and CDR2 YNFKEQ. The length of the CDR3 is 16 residues. In DNA form, the CDR3 reads TGTGCCAGCAGCCAAGATTCCAGGGCACTAAATTCACCCCTCCACTTT. Translated, it gives CASSQDSRALNSPLHF.

This clonotype was seen many times. The chain links TRBV3-1 to TRBJ1-4; D is perhaps TRBD1 (5 bases). The germline gives CDR1 LGHDT, CDR2 YNNKEL (reference sequence). The ends were cut back, 4 bases at V and 2 bases at J, with 11 bases in the middle. This CDR3 region has 15 residues. The CDR3 DNA reads TGTGCCAGCAGCCTACGCCGGGGGACTAATGAAAAACTGTTTTTT. It specifies CASSLRRGTNEKLFF.

This clonotype was counted only a few times. This chain joins TRBV19 and TRBJ1-6; D call uncertain. Germline V gene lookup returns CDR1 LNHDA and CDR2 SQIVND (reference sequence). V was cut by 6 bases and J by 7 bases, with 10 bases left in between. The CDR3 spans 13 residues. CDR3 nucleotide sequence: TGTGCCAGTAGGCCCAGGCAAAATTCACCCCTCCACTTT. Its translation is CASRPRQNSPLHF.

V usage is TRBV3-1 and J usage is TRBJ1-1; a weak D match, TRBD1 (5 bases). The CDR3 spans 14 residues. V lost 4 bases and J 3 bases, leaving 12 bases between the germline ends. Per the germline V gene, CDR1 is LGHDT and CDR2 is YNNKEL (reference sequence). For the CDR3, the DNA is TGTGCCAGCAGCCTGTCTGGAGGGGACACTGAAGCTTTCTTT. Its protein is CASSLSGGDTEAFF.

This clonotype was observed at least ten times. The chain couples TRBV18 to TRBJ2-7; a weak D match, TRBD1 (6 bases). V lost 0 bases, J lost 3 bases, and 15 bases lay in between. This CDR3 contains 16 residues. Germline V gene sequence: CDR1 KGHSH, CDR2 LQKENI. The CDR3 loop is CASSPPSGQISYEQYF. CDR3 in DNA: TGTGCCAGCTCACCACCGTCTGGACAGATTAGCTACGAGCAGTACTTC.

This clonotype was seen only a few times. This chain uses TRBV4-2 with TRBJ1-2, with 10 nucleotides matching TRBD1. The V gene end was trimmed by 0 bases and the J gene end by 10 bases; junction bases not matched to a gene: 11. CDR3 size: 16 residues. Germline assignment: CDR1 LGHNA and CDR2 YNFKEQ. In nucleotides, the CDR3 is TGTGCCAGCAGCCAAGAGAGGGGGACAGGGGTGGAATCCTACACCTTC. Its translation is CASSQERGTGVESYTF.